These T cell receptor beta chains were read from a single sample in a study of graft-versus-host responses after intestinal transplantation. Some clones are missing from TCRdb's copy, which holds only in-frame ones; the method was immunoSEQ multiplex PCR. Among just under 85,000 clones listed, approximately 89% were seen once. These receptors' antigens are unknown. The material sequenced was unstimulated CD8+ T cells sorted from spleen or lymph node cells, taken before transplant. The source of these receptors is a human donor who was the organ donor for an intestinal transplant. The CDR3 runs from the conserved cysteine through the conserved F or W. D genes are given only for firm matches. Clone size is shown for a subset of rows, as once, few, many or a class of expanded clone.

V gene	J gene	D gene	clone size	CDR3 DNA	CDR3 protein
TRBV5-8	TRBJ2-1	NA	NA	TGTGCCAGCAGCTTGGGACATAGCTCCTACAATGAGCAGTTCTTC	CASSLGHSSYNEQFF
TRBV19	TRBJ2-3	NA	NA	TGTGCCAGTAGTCTTACCTCCACAGATACGCAGTATTTT	CASSLTSTDTQYF
TRBV7-2	TRBJ2-3	TRBD2	NA	TGTGCCAGCAGCTTAAAGCGGGGGGTCACAGATACGCAGTATTTT	CASSLKRGVTDTQYF
TRBV4-2	TRBJ1-6	NA	NA	TGTGCCAGCAGCCAAGATTGGGGTACCTATTCACCCCTCCACTTT	CASSQDWGTYSPLHF
TRBV11-2	TRBJ2-7	TRBD2	NA	TGTGCCAGCAGCTTTCCTAGCGGGGGCCTTTGGGACGAGCAGTACTTC	CASSFPSGGLWDEQYF
TRBV12-5	TRBJ2-2	NA	NA	TGTGCTAGTGGTTTGTTGTCCGGGGAGCTGTTTTTT	CASGLLSGELFF
TRBV10-2	TRBJ2-7	NA	NA	TGCGCCAGCAGTGAGCTCAGCTCCTACGAGCAGTACTTC	CASSELSSYEQYF
TRBV14	TRBJ2-7	NA	medium-sized	TGTGCCAGCAGCCATTCAATGGGCTCCTATCCGTACGAGCAGTACTTC	CASSHSMGSYPYEQYF
TRBV5-5	TRBJ1-1	NA	NA	TGTGCCAGCAGCTTGGGACAGGAAGCTTTCTTT	CASSLGQEAFF
TRBV27	TRBJ2-3	TRBD1	NA	TGTGCCAGCAGTTTAGACCGGGACAGGGCCCTCACAGATACGCAGTATTTT	CASSLDRDRALTDTQYF
TRBV29-1	TRBJ2-7	TRBD2	NA	TGCAGCGCCGCTAGCGGGTTCTCCTCCTACGAGCAGTACTTC	CSAASGFSSYEQYF
TRBV5-1	TRBJ2-1	TRBD1	NA	TGCGCCAGCAGCTTTGGACAGGGCTCCTACAATGAGCAGTTCTTC	CASSFGQGSYNEQFF
TRBV19	TRBJ1-1	NA	NA	TGTGCCAGTAGTCTACGGGACCCAGAGCCGAACACTGAAGCTTTCTTT	CASSLRDPEPNTEAFF
TRBV10-1	TRBJ2-2	TRBD2	NA	TGCGCCAGCAGCGAGAACACCCTAGGGCTAGCGGGAGGATCGTATCCCGGGGAGCTGTTTTTT	CASSENTLGLAGGSYPGELFF
TRBV6-5	TRBJ1-1	NA	NA	TGTGCCAGCAGTTACGGGGCAGGCGGCACTGAAGCTTTCTTT	CASSYGAGGTEAFF
TRBV27	TRBJ2-1	NA	NA	TGTGCCAGCAGTCCAGATTACAATGAGCAGTTCTTC	CASSPDYNEQFF
TRBV7-2	TRBJ2-7	TRBD2	few	TGTGCCAGCAGCAGGACTAGCGACTACTACGAGCAGTACTTC	CASSRTSDYYEQYF
TRBV19	TRBJ1-1	NA	NA	TGTGCCAGTAGTATATCTGATGCTGAAGCTTTCTTT	CASSISDAEAFF
TRBV5-4	TRBJ1-1	NA	NA	TGTGCCAGCAGCTTCGGCAGCTTTGAAGCTTTCTTT	CASSFGSFEAFF